The TCR beta chain described here comes from a study of blood T cell repertoires in COVID-19. Study summary: The analysed material was cDNA or gDNA that came from T cells, B-cell-depleted T cells, or PBMCs.

Only in-frame clones appear in the TCRdb table, and some are missing; sequencing was by immunoSEQ multiplex PCR. The sample carries roughly 400,000 clones, roughly 88% recorded once. Participant reports of clinical history set cohort assignment. The sequence was obtained from a man between 18 and 29 years old who had recovered from COVID-19. The sequenced sample consisted of PBMCs or T cells enriched from blood (not recorded which).

The CDR3 DNA reads TGTGCCAGCAGTGGACAGGGGGCTACTGGAAACACCATATATTTT. This codes for CASSGQGATGNTIYF. This rearrangement joins TRBV25-1 to TRBJ1-3; 10 nucleotides align to TRBD1. CDR1 and CDR2 (germline): MGHDK, SYGVNS. Trimming cost V 4 bases and J 2 bases; bases outside gene matches: 2. This CDR3 has 15 residues.